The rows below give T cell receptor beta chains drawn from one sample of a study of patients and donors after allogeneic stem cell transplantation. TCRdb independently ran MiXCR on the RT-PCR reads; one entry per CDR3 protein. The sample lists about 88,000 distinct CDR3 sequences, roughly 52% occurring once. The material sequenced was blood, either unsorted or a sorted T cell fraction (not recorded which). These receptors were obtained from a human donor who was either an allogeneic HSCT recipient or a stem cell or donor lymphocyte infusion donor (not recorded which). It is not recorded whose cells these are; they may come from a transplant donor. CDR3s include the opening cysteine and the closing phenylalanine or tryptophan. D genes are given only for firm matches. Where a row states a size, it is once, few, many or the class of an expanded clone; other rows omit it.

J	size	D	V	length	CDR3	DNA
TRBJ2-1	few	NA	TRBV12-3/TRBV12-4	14	CASSFVSSYNEQFF	TGTGCCAGCAGTTTCGTAAGCTCCTACAATGAGCAGTTCTTC
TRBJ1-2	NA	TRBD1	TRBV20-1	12	CSAPTGAYGYTF	TGCAGTGCCCCGACAGGGGCGTATGGCTACACCTTC
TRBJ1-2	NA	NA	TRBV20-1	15	CSARGILGVNYGYTF	TGCAGTGCTAGGGGGATTCTAGGGGTAAACTATGGCTACACCTTC
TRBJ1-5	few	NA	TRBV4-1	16	CASSQVLGAGNQPQHF	TGCGCCAGCAGCCAAGTTCTGGGGGCAGGCAATCAGCCCCAGCATTTT
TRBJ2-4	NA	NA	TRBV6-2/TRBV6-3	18	CASSYVLGTLLAKNIQYF	TGTGCCAGCAGTTACGTCCTGGGGACACTACTAGCCAAAAACATTCAGTACTTC
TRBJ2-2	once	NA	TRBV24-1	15	CATSDGTLSTGELFF	TGTGCCACCAGTGATGGGACCCTCAGCACCGGGGAGCTGTTTTTT
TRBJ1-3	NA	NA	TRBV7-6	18	CASSLGRTGGSSGNTIYF	TGTGCCAGCAGCTTAGGCAGGACGGGCGGCAGCTCTGGAAACACCATATATTTT
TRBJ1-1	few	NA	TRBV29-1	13	CSVEVGQAGEAFF	TGCAGCGTTGAAGTTGGGCAGGCGGGTGAAGCTTTCTTT
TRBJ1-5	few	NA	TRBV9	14	CASSVNPQFQPQHF	TGTGCCAGCAGCGTAAACCCACAGTTTCAGCCCCAGCATTTT
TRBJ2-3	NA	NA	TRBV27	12	CASSSNTDTQYF	TGTGCCAGCAGCTCTAACACAGATACGCAGTATTTT
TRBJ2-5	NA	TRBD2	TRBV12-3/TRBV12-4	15	CASTRTSGLQETQYF	TGTGCCAGCACCAGGACTAGCGGCTTACAAGAGACCCAGTACTTC
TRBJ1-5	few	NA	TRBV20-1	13	CSAWGWTNQPQHF	TGCAGTGCTTGGGGGTGGACCAATCAGCCCCAGCATTTT
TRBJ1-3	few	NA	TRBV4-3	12	CASSQARNTIYF	TGCGCCAGCAGCCAAGCTAGAAACACCATATATTTT
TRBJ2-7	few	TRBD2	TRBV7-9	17	CASSLATSGGLNYEQYF	TGTGCCAGCAGCTTAGCGACTAGCGGGGGATTGAACTACGAGCAGTACTTC
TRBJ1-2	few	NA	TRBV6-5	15	CASRIEQGTHYGYTF	TGTGCCAGCAGGATCGAACAGGGAACCCACTATGGCTACACCTTC
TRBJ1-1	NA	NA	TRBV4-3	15	CASSLGQGPNTEAFF	TGCGCCAGCAGCCTCGGGCAGGGGCCGAACACTGAAGCTTTCTTT
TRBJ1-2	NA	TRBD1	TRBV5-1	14	CASSEGQGAYGYTF	TGCGCCAGCAGCGAAGGACAGGGGGCCTATGGCTACACCTTC
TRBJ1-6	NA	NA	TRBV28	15	CASSSGGFENSPLHF	TGTGCCAGCTCCAGTGGGGGCTTTGAGAATTCACCCCTCCACTTT
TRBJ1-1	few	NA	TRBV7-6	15	CASSLGAKWFTEAFF	TGTGCCAGCAGCTTGGGGGCAAAGTGGTTCACTGAAGCTTTCTTT
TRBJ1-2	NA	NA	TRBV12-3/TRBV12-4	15	CASSFRAETNYGYTF	TGTGCCAGCAGTTTCCGGGCAGAAACTAACTATGGCTACACCTTC
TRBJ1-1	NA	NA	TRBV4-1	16	CASSEKAWGVGTEAFF	TGCGCCAGCTCAGAGAAAGCGTGGGGAGTTGGCACTGAAGCTTTCTTT
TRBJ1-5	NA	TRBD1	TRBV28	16	CASSLLGTGFDQPQHF	TGTGCCAGCAGTTTATTAGGGACAGGCTTCGATCAGCCCCAGCATTTT
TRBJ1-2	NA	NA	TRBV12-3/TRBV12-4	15	CASSPQQGAGYGYTF	TGTGCCAGCAGTCCGCAACAGGGCGCGGGCTATGGCTACACCTTC
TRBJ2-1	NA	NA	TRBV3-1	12	CASRASEYEQFF	TGTGCCAGCCGTGCTAGCGAGTATGAGCAGTTCTTC
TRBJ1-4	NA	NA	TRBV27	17	CASGPRGPTFGNEKLFF	TGTGCCAGCGGGCCGCGGGGGCCCACGTTCGGGAATGAAAAACTGTTTTTT
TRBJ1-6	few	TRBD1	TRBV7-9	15	CASNPTGGENSPLHF	TGTGCCAGCAACCCGACAGGGGGCGAGAATTCACCCCTCCACTTT
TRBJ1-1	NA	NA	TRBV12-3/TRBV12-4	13	CASSLARYSEAFF	TGTGCCAGCAGTTTAGCCAGATACTCTGAAGCTTTCTTT
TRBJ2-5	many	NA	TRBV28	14	CASTLRESQETQYF	TGTGCCAGCACATTGAGGGAGTCCCAAGAGACCCAGTACTTC
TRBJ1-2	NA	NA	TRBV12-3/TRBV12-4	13	CASSLASSYGYTF	TGTGCCAGCAGTTTAGCAAGTAGCTATGGCTACACCTTC
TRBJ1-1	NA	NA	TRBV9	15	CASSVEARLDTEAFF	TGTGCCAGCAGCGTAGAGGCGCGACTGGACACTGAAGCTTTCTTT
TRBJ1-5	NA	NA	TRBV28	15	CASSPQGRANQPQHF	TGTGCCAGCAGTCCCCAAGGCAGGGCCAATCAGCCCCAGCATTTT
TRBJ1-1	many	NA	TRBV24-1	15	CATSDSSGMTTEAFF	TGTGCCACCAGTGATTCTTCCGGGATGACCACTGAAGCTTTCTTT